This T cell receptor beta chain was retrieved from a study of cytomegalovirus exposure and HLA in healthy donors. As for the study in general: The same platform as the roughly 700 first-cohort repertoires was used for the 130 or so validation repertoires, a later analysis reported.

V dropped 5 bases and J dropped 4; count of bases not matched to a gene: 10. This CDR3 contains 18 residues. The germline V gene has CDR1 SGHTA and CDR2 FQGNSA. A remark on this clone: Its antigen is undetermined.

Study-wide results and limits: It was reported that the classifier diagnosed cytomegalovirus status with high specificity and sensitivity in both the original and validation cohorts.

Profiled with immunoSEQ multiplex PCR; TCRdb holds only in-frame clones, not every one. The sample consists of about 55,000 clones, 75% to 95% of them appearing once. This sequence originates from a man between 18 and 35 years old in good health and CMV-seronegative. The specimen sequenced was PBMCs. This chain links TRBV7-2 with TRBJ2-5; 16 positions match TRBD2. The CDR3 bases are TGTGCCAGCAGCGGCGGAGGGACTAGCGGGAGGGCCGGAGAGACCCAGTACTTC. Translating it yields CASSGGGTSGRAGETQYF.